The 2 T cell receptor beta chains below come from one sample, sequenced in a study of blood T cell repertoires in COVID-19 (TCRdb year 2020). Library prep was done by the immunoSEQ multiplex PCR assay. The source is immuneACCESS, and TCRdb retained only in-frame sequences with V and J called. Part of the clones is not carried over; for the studies checked, unresolved V genes explain less than half of this, and the remainder is unexplained. This sample holds 140,000 to 150,000 clones; roughly 84% were observed only once. The ten largest clones capture roughly 5.7% of the sample. Material for sequencing was PBMCs or T cells enriched from blood (not recorded which). The receptor set was obtained from a woman between 45 and 65 years old who had been exposed to COVID-19.

This clone was recorded once. This chain links TRBV3-1 (or the pseudogene TRBV3-2) with TRBJ2-1, with 9 positions matching TRBD2. The CDR3 extends over 15 amino acids. The J segment lost 10 bases and the V segment lost 5 bases, leaving 12 bases of the junction unmatched. CDR1 and CDR2 from the germline V gene are LGHDT and YNNKEL (reference sequence). The CDR3 is CASSFRGLAGIEQFF. The CDR3, as DNA: TGTGCCAGCAGCTTCCGGGGGCTAGCGGGAATCGAGCAGTTCTTC.

The table lists this clone with a few counts. This sequence joins TRBV3-1 (or the pseudogene TRBV3-2) and TRBJ1-3; D is unclear. The germline gives CDR1 LGHDT, CDR2 YNNKEL (reference sequence). V was pared by 1 base and J by 0 bases, with 7 bases between. The CDR3 runs to 15 residues. This chain's CDR3 is CASSQAGRSGNTIYF. The CDR3 DNA reads TGTGCCAGCAGCCAAGCTGGGCGCTCTGGAAACACCATATATTTT.